The T cell receptor (beta chain) described here comes from a study of breast tumors, draining lymph nodes, adjacent tissues. CDR3 length: 13 amino acids. Trimming removed 5 bases at V and 6 bases at J, with 11 bases between. The germline V gene encodes CDR1 SGHRS and CDR2 YFSETQ. This clonotype was recorded many times. Breast cancer patients provided tissue from their axillary draining lymph nodes. MiXCR was run by TCRdb on the multiplex PCR reads, yielding one entry per CDR3 protein. The table lists under 150,000 distinct CDR3 sequences, approximately 21% of them singletons. J is TRBJ2-2 and V is TRBV5-1, with a possible D match to TRBD2 (6 bases). This TCR was sampled from a female donor with breast cancer. Some clones in this sample may be carry-over from other donors' samples. The specimen sequenced was axillary lymph node tissue. The CDR3 is CASRNSGAGELFF. In nucleotides, the CDR3 is TGCGCCAGCAGGAACTCGGGAGCCGGGGAGCTGTTTTTT.